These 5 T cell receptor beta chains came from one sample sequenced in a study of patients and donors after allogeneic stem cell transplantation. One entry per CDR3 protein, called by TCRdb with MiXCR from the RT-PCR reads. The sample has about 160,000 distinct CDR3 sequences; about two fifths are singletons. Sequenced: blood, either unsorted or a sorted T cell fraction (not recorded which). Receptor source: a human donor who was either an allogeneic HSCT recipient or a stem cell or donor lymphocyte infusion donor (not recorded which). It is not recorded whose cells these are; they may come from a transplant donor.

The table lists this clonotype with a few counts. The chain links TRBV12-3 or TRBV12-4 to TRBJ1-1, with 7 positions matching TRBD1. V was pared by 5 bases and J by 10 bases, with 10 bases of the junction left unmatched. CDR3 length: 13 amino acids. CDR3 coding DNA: TGTGCCAGCAGTCCTACAGGGGCCTCTGGAGCTTTCTTT. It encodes CASSPTGASGAFF.

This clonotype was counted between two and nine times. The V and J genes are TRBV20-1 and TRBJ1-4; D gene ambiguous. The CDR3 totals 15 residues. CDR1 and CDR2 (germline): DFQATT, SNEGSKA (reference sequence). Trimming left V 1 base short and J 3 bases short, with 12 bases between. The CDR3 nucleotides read TGCAGTGCTAGAGTGGGGAACCGGGCTAATGAAAAACTGTTTTTT. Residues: CSARVGNRANEKLFF.

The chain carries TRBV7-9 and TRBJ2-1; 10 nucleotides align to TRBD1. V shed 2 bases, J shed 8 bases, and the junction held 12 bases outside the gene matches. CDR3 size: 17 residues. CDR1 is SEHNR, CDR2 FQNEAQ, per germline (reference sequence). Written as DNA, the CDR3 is TGTGCCAGCAGCTTAAGGGCCCCTTGGGACAGGGGAGATGAGCAGTTCTTC. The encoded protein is CASSLRAPWDRGDEQFF.

This CDR3 reads CASSPDRGSPLHF. CDR3 DNA: TGTGCCAGCAGCCCGGACAGGGGTTCACCCCTCCACTTT. The J gene is TRBJ1-6, the V gene TRBV12-3 or TRBV12-4; 9 bases fit TRBD1. The CDR3 sequence is 13 residues long. V shed 6 bases and J 9 bases; nucleotides not matched to a gene: 3.

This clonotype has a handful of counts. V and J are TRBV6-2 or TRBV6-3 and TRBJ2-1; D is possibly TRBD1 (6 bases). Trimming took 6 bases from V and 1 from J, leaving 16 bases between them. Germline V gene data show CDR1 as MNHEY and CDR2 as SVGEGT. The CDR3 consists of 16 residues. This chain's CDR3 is CASRPSGEESYNEQFF. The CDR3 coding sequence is TGTGCCAGCAGACCATCAGGGGAAGAGTCCTACAATGAGCAGTTCTTC.